This TCR beta chain was captured in a study of cytomegalovirus exposure and HLA in healthy donors. Amplification used 60 Vbeta primers and 13 Jbeta primers. Sequencing used immunoSEQ multiplex PCR; TCRdb keeps in-frame clones, though not all of them. The table includes roughly 100,000 clones, 65% to 85% detected once. From germline, CDR1 is SEHNR and CDR2 FQNEAQ (reference sequence). There are 14 residues in the CDR3. The germline V and J ends were trimmed by 5 bases and 0 bases, with 10 bases remaining between them. Input material: PBMCs. This rearrangement joins TRBV7-9 to TRBJ1-2; no firm D call. The TCR was taken from a male donor in good health and CMV-seronegative. The CDR3 here is CASSPPGTNYGYTF. Written as DNA, the CDR3 is TGTGCCAGCAGCCCTCCCGGGACTAACTATGGCTACACCTTC.